This passage covers 22 T cell receptor beta chains from one sample sequenced in a study of T cell clonotyping in hematopoietic cell transplantation. Sequencing used immunoSEQ multiplex PCR; TCRdb keeps in-frame clones, though not all of them. The sample lists fewer than 45,000 clones; 88% were seen once. Sequencing was carried out using peripheral blood mononuclear cells. Every receptor here comes from a woman between 35 and 50 years old in good health. Some clones in this sample may be carry-over from other donors' samples.

The chain combines TRBV25-1 with TRBJ2-3; D perhaps matches TRBD2 (6 bases). The CDR3 has 15 amino acids. V was shortened by 4 bases and J by 1 base, with 12 bases between the two germline ends. The germline V gene has CDR1 MGHDK and CDR2 SYGVNS. The CDR3 bases are TGTGCCAGCAGTGTACCGGGACTGGGCACAGATACGCAGTATTTT. Translation gives CASSVPGLGTDTQYF.

J is TRBJ2-5 and V is TRBV14; D is possibly TRBD1 (7 bases). CDR3 length equals 15 residues. Germline V CDR1 and CDR2: SGHDN, FVKESK. The V end lost 0 bases, the J end lost 4 bases, and 12 bases lay between the germline ends. CDR3 sequence (DNA): TGTGCCAGCAGCCAAGATCAGGGGGGAGCAGAGACCCAGTACTTC. Amino acids: CASSQDQGGAETQYF.

The rearrangement links TRBV6-5 to TRBJ2-7; 9 bases fit TRBD2. The CDR3 is 14 amino acids. The trim removed 7 bases at V and 5 bases at J, leaving 9 bases unmatched. Per germline, CDR1 MNHEY and CDR2 SVGAGI. CDR3 amino acids: CASTRAGGVDEQYF. CDR3 in DNA: TGTGCCAGCACCCGAGCGGGAGGCGTAGACGAGCAGTACTTC.

This chain uses TRBV6-1 with TRBJ2-1, with D perhaps TRBD2 (6 bases). Trimming stripped 8 bases from V and 4 bases from J, with 12 bases between. The CDR3 is 13 residues long. In germline, CDR1 is MNHNS, CDR2 SASEGT. The CDR3 here is CASAGTAYNEQFF. Here the CDR3 DNA reads TGTGCCAGCGCGGGGACGGCTTACAATGAGCAGTTCTTC.

This clone was counted a single time. The chain recombines TRBV5-1 with TRBJ1-3; D gene ambiguous. V was trimmed by 2 bases and J by 2 bases, leaving 5 bases between them. In germline, CDR1 is SGHRS, CDR2 YFSETQ. The length of the CDR3 is 13 residues. CDR3 residues: CASSFRPGNTIYF. CDR3 in DNA: TGCGCCAGCAGCTTCCGGCCTGGAAACACCATATATTTT.

The chain couples TRBV19 to TRBJ2-2, with D possibly being TRBD1 (5 bases). The length of the CDR3 is 15 residues. The germline gives CDR1 LNHDA, CDR2 SQIVND (reference sequence). V was cut by 2 bases and J by 6 bases, with 13 bases left in between. The CDR3 sequence: CASSIPGKVAGELFF. The DNA for the CDR3 is TGTGCCAGTAGTATACCAGGGAAAGTAGCCGGGGAGCTGTTTTTT.

The chain uses TRBV7-2 and TRBJ2-7, with 9 bases identical to TRBD2. The CDR3 has 14 amino acids. The J segment lost 1 base and the V segment lost 4 bases, leaving 2 bases of the junction unmatched. In germline, CDR1 is SGHTA, CDR2 FQGNSA. CDR3 sequence: CASSSLAGSYEQYF. The CDR3 bases are TGTGCCAGCAGCTCTCTAGCGGGATCCTACGAGCAGTACTTC.

The chain combines TRBV14 with TRBJ2-5; D possibly corresponds to TRBD1 (6 bases). The CDR3 covers 13 residues. The germline CDR1 and CDR2 sequences are SGHDN and FVKESK. V was clipped by 4 bases and J by 3 bases, with 9 bases between them. The CDR3 nucleotides are TGTGCCAGCAGCCCGCGGACAGAAGAGACCCAGTACTTC. This sequence encodes CASSPRTEETQYF. The complete variable domain, with remaining parts taken from reference TRBV14 and TRBJ2-5, reads EAGVTQFPSHSVIEKGQTVTLRCDPISGHDNLYWYRRVMGKEIKFLLHFVKESKQDESGMPNNRFLAERTGGTYSTLKVQPAELEDSGVYFCASSPRTEETQYFGPGTRLLVL.

The rearrangement joins TRBV14 to TRBJ2-3; the D gene could be TRBD1 or TRBD2 (5 bases each). V lost 1 base, J lost 6 bases, and 11 bases lay in between. Germline CDR1 SGHDN, CDR2 FVKESK. The CDR3 covers 14 residues. CDR3 in amino acids: CASSQGGGVDTQYF. Written as DNA, the CDR3 is TGTGCCAGCAGCCAAGGTGGGGGAGTGGATACGCAGTATTTT. The whole variable domain, filled in from reference TRBV14 and TRBJ2-3, reads EAGVTQFPSHSVIEKGQTVTLRCDPISGHDNLYWYRRVMGKEIKFLLHFVKESKQDESGMPNNRFLAERTGGTYSTLKVQPAELEDSGVYFCASSQGGGVDTQYFGPGTRLTVL.

V gene TRBV28 combines with J gene TRBJ1-1; D gene ambiguous. The CDR3 totals 13 residues. Germline CDR1 is MDHEN and CDR2 is SYDVKM. V shed 6 bases and J shed 0 bases, with 8 bases lying between them. The CDR3: CASSTTLNTEAFF. The CDR3 DNA follows: TGTGCCAGCAGCACAACACTGAACACTGAAGCTTTCTTT.

The chain employs TRBV6-1 and TRBJ1-5; maybe TRBD1 (5 bases). The germline CDR1 and CDR2 sequences are MNHNS and SASEGT. CDR3 length equals 17 residues. V lost 1 base and J lost 7, with 20 bases in between. As DNA, the CDR3 is TGTGCCAGCAGTGAAGTCGGGCAGGACATGATGGGGCAGCCCCAGCATTTT. Protein sequence: CASSEVGQDMMGQPQHF.

The rearrangement uses TRBV11-3 and TRBJ2-7, with 9 bases that match TRBD1. The ends lost 5 bases at V and 3 bases at J; junction bases unmatched: 5. Germline CDR1 is SGHNT and CDR2 is YENEEA. CDR3 length equals 14 residues. CDR3 sequence: CASSRGTGLYEQYF. The CDR3 DNA is TGTGCCAGCAGCCGAGGGACAGGGCTCTACGAGCAGTACTTC. Using reference TRBV11-3 and TRBJ2-7 for the parts outside the CDR3, the full variable domain is EAGVVQSPRYKIIEKKQPVAFWCNPISGHNTLYWYLQNLGQGPELLIRYENEEAVDDSQLPKDRFSAERLKGVDSTLKIQPAELGDSAVYLCASSRGTGLYEQYFGPGTRLTVT.

J is TRBJ1-2 and V is TRBV28; 10 bases map to TRBD1. V was clipped by 6 bases and J by 2 bases; unmatched bases: 18. The germline V gene has CDR1 MDHEN and CDR2 SYDVKM. There are 19 residues in the CDR3. The CDR3 region is CASSTTRWDRGRGNYGYTF. The CDR3 nucleotides are TGTGCCAGCAGCACCACTCGGTGGGACAGGGGTAGGGGCAACTATGGCTACACCTTC.

The chain couples TRBV7-3 to TRBJ2-7, with D possibly matching TRBD2 (6 bases). Germline loops: CDR1 SGHTA, CDR2 FQGTGA. This CDR3 spans 13 amino acids. V was shortened by 5 bases and J by 6 bases, with 14 bases between the two germline ends. CDR3 residues: CASSPAGSGEQYF. Here the CDR3 DNA reads TGTGCCAGCAGCCCGGCCGGGAGCGGCGAGCAGTACTTC.

The gene calls are TRBV30 and TRBJ2-2, with D possibly being TRBD2 (6 bases). Germline V gene data show CDR1 as GTSNPN and CDR2 as SVGIG (reference sequence). Trimming took off 0 bases at V and 3 bases at J, with 11 bases between the two ends. The CDR3 is made up of 15 amino acids. In DNA, the CDR3 is TGTGCCTGGAGTGTCGGCGGGACGTACACCGGGGAGCTGTTTTTT. Protein sequence: CAWSVGGTYTGELFF.

V usage is TRBV30 and J usage is TRBJ1-1; the D gene is possibly TRBD1 (5 bases). Per germline, CDR1 GTSNPN and CDR2 SVGIG (reference sequence). V was pared by 2 bases and J by 3 bases, with 13 bases between. CDR3 size: 14 residues. DNA for the CDR3: TGTGCCTGGAGTTACTCCGGGGGGTACACTGAAGCTTTCTTT. This sequence encodes CAWSYSGGYTEAFF.

The rearrangement uses TRBV19 and TRBJ2-7; D possibly matches TRBD1 or TRBD2 (5 bases each). V was cut by 8 bases and J by 5 bases, with 16 bases left in between. There are 13 residues in the CDR3. Germline V lookup: CDR1 LNHDA, CDR2 SQIVND (reference sequence). The DNA for the CDR3 is TGTGCCAGTGGGGGAGTCTATCTGCACGAGCAGTACTTC. This encodes CASGGVYLHEQYF.

The rearrangement joins TRBV5-4 to TRBJ2-5; 9 bases fit TRBD1. The ends lost 5 bases at V and 4 bases at J; junction bases unmatched: 12. CDR1 is SGHNT, CDR2 YYREEE, per germline (reference sequence). The CDR3 is 16 residues long. CDR3 region: CASSSSPGQGGETQYF. CDR3 nucleotides: TGTGCCAGCAGTTCATCCCCGGGACAGGGCGGAGAGACCCAGTACTTC.

This chain's CDR3 is CASSITRPEPAFF. CDR3 nucleotide sequence: TGTGCCAGCAGCATCACTCGACCCGAGCCTGCTTTCTTT. J is TRBJ1-1 and V is TRBV7-2; D is ambiguous. Between the trimmed V and J ends, which lost 5 bases and 11 bases, there was a span of 18 bases. This CDR3 region has 13 residues. The germline CDR1 and CDR2 sequences are SGHTA and FQGNSA.

The genes are TRBV6-1 and TRBJ2-2; 9 positions match TRBD1. CDR3 size: 19 residues. Germline loops: CDR1 MNHNS, CDR2 SASEGT. With 3 bases clipped from V and 2 bases from J, the junction kept 13 bases outside the gene matches. CDR3: CASSDPSLGTGSNTGELFF. CDR3 bases: TGTGCCAGCAGTGATCCCTCCTTGGGGACAGGGAGTAACACCGGGGAGCTGTTTTTT.

The V gene is TRBV4-2, the J gene TRBJ2-1, with TRBD2 matching 14 bases. The CDR3 is 18 residues long. The germline V gene has CDR1 LGHNA and CDR2 YNFKEQ. The junction had 5 bases not matched to a gene; V was cut back by 4 bases and J by 0 bases. In DNA form, the CDR3 reads TGTGCCAGCAGCCGGACAGGGACTAGCGGGAGCTCCTACAATGAGCAGTTCTTC. Its protein product is CASSRTGTSGSSYNEQFF.

The chain combines TRBV5-1 with TRBJ1-2; D is unclear. The CDR3 consists of 14 residues. Germline CDR1 is SGHRS and CDR2 is YFSETQ. Trimming took 2 bases from V and 4 from J, leaving 12 bases between them. In DNA form, the CDR3 reads TGCGCCAGCAGCTTTACAGTCCACACCTATGGCTACACCTTC. Translated, it gives CASSFTVHTYGYTF.